This T cell receptor (beta chain) was recorded in a study of CD8 T cells in ankylosing spondylitis. Researchers built TCR beta libraries using quantitative 5'-RACE with molecular barcodes. TCRdb reprocessed the 5' RACE reads via MiXCR and lists one record per CDR3 protein. The sample includes around 230,000 distinct CDR3 sequences, 8% to 9.5% seen only once; the top ten take 6.8%. The CDR3 spans 20 residues. Germline CDR1 and CDR2: SNHLY and FYNNEI. V lost 4 bases to trimming and J lost 1 base; unmatched junction nucleotides: 14. Regarding the study as a whole: There was reportedly significant enrichment of clones that were disease-linked in matched ankylosing spondylitis synovial fluid. A motif in TCR beta, a set of under ten highly homologous variants, appeared characteristic of ankylosing spondylitis blood. With a CD8+ phenotype, disease-linked clones were relatively rare in peripheral blood.

This clonotype was recorded many times. The target antigen is unknown. The TCR originated in a male donor with ankylosing spondylitis or in good health (not recorded which). The sample comprised blood, either unsorted or a sorted T cell fraction (not recorded which). This chain joins TRBV2 and TRBJ2-1; 12 bases align to TRBD2. The CDR3 nucleotides read TGTGCCAGCAGTGTGGTACAGGCTAGCGGGAGGGCAGTATCCTACAATGAGCAGTTCTTC. Its protein is CASSVVQASGRAVSYNEQFF. The full variable domain, in which reference TRBV2 and TRBJ2-1 provide the parts outside the CDR3, is EPEVTQTPSHQVTQMGQEVILRCVPISNHLYFYWYRQILGQKVEFLVSFYNNEISEKSEIFDDQFSVERPDGSNFTLKIRSTKLEDSAMYFCASSVVQASGRAVSYNEQFFGPGTRLTVL.